The 13 T cell receptor beta chains in this list originate from one sample, sequenced in a study of T cell responses to AZD1222 COVID-19 vaccine. Sequencing used immunoSEQ multiplex PCR; TCRdb keeps in-frame clones, though not all of them. Here the sample spans roughly 130,000 clones, roughly 91% being singletons. Specimen: peripheral blood, collected on day 0 of AZD1222 vaccination. Every receptor here comes from an adult in good health.

The rearrangement uses TRBV19 and TRBJ2-1, with D unclear. The CDR3 has 11 amino acids. Trimming pared 5 bases from V and 6 bases from J, leaving 5 bases between. Germline V gene lookup returns CDR1 LNHDA and CDR2 SQIVND (reference sequence). CDR3 region: CASSVFNEQFF. The CDR3, as DNA: TGTGCCAGTAGTGTCTTCAATGAGCAGTTCTTC.

The CDR3 protein is CASSPQGTLHF. Written as DNA, the CDR3 is TGTGCCAGCAGTCCGCAGGGAACCCTCCACTTT. The gene calls are TRBV7-2 and TRBJ1-6, with D possibly matching TRBD1 (5 bases). Per germline, CDR1 SGHTA and CDR2 FQGNSA. V lost 6 bases and J lost 14, with 11 bases in between. The CDR3 loop spans 11 amino acids. Full variable domain (missing parts from reference TRBV7-2 and TRBJ1-6): GAGVSQSPSNKVTEKGKDVELRCDPISGHTALYWYRQSLGQGLEFLIYFQGNSAPDKSGLPSDRFSAERTGGSVSTLTIQRTQQEDSAVYLCASSPQGTLHFGNGTRLTVT.

This chain joins TRBV23-1 and TRBJ2-3, with 10 nucleotides matching TRBD1. TRBV23-1 is an open reading frame, and its role is uncertain. V was pared by 4 bases and J by 3 bases, with 4 bases of the junction left unmatched. The CDR3 consists of 15 residues. The CDR3 bases are TGCGCCAGCAGTCGGACAGGGGGGCGGACAGATACGCAGTATTTT. It is translated as CASSRTGGRTDTQYF.

V and J are TRBV5-4 and TRBJ2-7; 8 bases line up with TRBD1. After removal of 4 bases from V and 1 base from J, the junction contained 4 bases not matched to a gene. This CDR3 contains 14 residues. Germline CDR1 and CDR2: SGHNT and YYREEE (reference sequence). The DNA for the CDR3 is TGTGCCAGCAGCCGAGACAGGGGTTCCTACGAGCAGTACTTC. Protein sequence: CASSRDRGSYEQYF.

The chain has TRBV15 and TRBJ2-7; 10 bases fit TRBD1. CDR1 is LNHNV and CDR2 is YYDKDF in the germline V gene (reference sequence). V trimming: 4 bases; J trimming: 6 bases; junction bases outside the gene matches: 6. The CDR3 runs to 14 residues. CDR3 sequence: CATSTGTGVSEQYF. In nucleotides, the CDR3 is TGTGCCACCAGCACCGGGACAGGGGTGTCCGAGCAGTACTTC.

The rearrangement links TRBV29-1 to TRBJ2-2; D remains ambiguous. Germline V gives CDR1 SQVTM, CDR2 ANQGSEA. The CDR3 spans 13 residues. Trimming removed 6 bases from V and 0 bases from J, with 8 bases in between. In DNA form, the CDR3 reads TGCAGCGTCCGGACCTCGAACACCGGGGAGCTGTTTTTT. This translates into CSVRTSNTGELFF.

This chain uses TRBV5-1 with TRBJ1-3, with D maybe TRBD1 (6 bases). The CDR3 has 16 amino acids. The V end was cut by 3 bases, the J end by 0 bases, with 13 bases between. Germline CDR1 and CDR2: SGHRS and YFSETQ. CDR3 DNA sequence: TGCGCCAGCAGCTCCACCGGACAGATCTCTGGAAACACCATATATTTT. Translation: CASSSTGQISGNTIYF.

This rearrangement joins TRBV6-4 to TRBJ1-1; D is ambiguous. The V and J ends lost 0 bases and 5 bases respectively, with 10 bases between them. The germline V gene has CDR1 MRHNA and CDR2 SNTAGT. The CDR3 is made up of 14 amino acids. The CDR3, as DNA: TGTGCCAGCAGTGACTCGAGTAGAGGGACTGAAGCTTTCTTT. Translated: CASSDSSRGTEAFF.

This rearrangement joins TRBV19 to TRBJ1-2, with a weak D call TRBD1 (5 bases). In germline, CDR1 is LNHDA, CDR2 SQIVND (reference sequence). This CDR3 has 16 amino acids. Trimming removed 4 bases from V and 6 bases from J, with 21 bases in between. Here the CDR3 reads CASSTTGTTPWDGYTF. As DNA, the CDR3 is TGTGCCAGTAGTACAACCGGGACCACTCCCTGGGATGGCTACACCTTC.

The chain uses TRBV7-8 and TRBJ2-1; 12 bases line up with TRBD2. With V trimmed by 5 bases and J by 6 bases, 5 bases remained unmatched. The CDR3 extends over 15 amino acids. The germline CDR1 and CDR2 sequences are SGHVS and FQNEAQ. The CDR3 DNA sequence: TGTGCCAGCAGCCAACTAGCGGGAGGTGGCAATGAGCAGTTCTTC. Protein product: CASSQLAGGGNEQFF.

This chain uses TRBV2 with TRBJ2-7, with D perhaps given as TRBD1 or TRBD2 (5 bases each). Trimming took off 6 bases at V and 2 bases at J, with 11 bases between the two ends. Germline V gives CDR1 SNHLY, CDR2 FYNNEI. This CDR3 is 13 amino acids long. The CDR3 spells CASRRDGPYEQYF. CDR3 DNA sequence: TGTGCCAGCAGACGGGACGGACCCTACGAGCAGTACTTC.

V usage is TRBV5-1 and J usage is TRBJ2-5, with unresolved D. The V end lost 1 base, the J end lost 2 bases, and 3 bases lay between the germline ends. CDR1 SGHRS and CDR2 YFSETQ come from the germline V gene. CDR3 length equals 12 residues. In DNA, the CDR3 is TGCGCCAGCAGCTTGCGACAAGAGACCCAGTACTTC. As protein: CASSLRQETQYF. Full variable domain (missing parts from reference TRBV5-1 and TRBJ2-5): KAGVTQTPRYLIKTRGQQVTLSCSPISGHRSVSWYQQTPGQGLQFLFEYFSETQRNKGNFPGRFSGRQFSNSRSEMNVSTLELGDSALYLCASSLRQETQYFGPGTRLLVL.

V is TRBV6-6 and J is TRBJ2-1; D is undetermined. Germline V gene data show CDR1 as MNHNY and CDR2 as SVGAGI (reference sequence). V lost 10 bases and J lost 1, with 14 bases in between. The CDR3 runs 14 residues. CDR3 amino acids: CATRLSESYNEQFF. In nucleotides, the CDR3 is TGTGCCACCCGACTTTCAGAATCCTACAATGAGCAGTTCTTC.